These 22 T cell receptor beta chains were all obtained from the same sample, sequenced in a study of OX40 agonist ivuxolimab in advanced cancers. The data were produced by immunoSEQ multiplex PCR, yet TCRdb's version contains in-frame clones alone and is incomplete. The sample holds around 67,000 clones, 70% to 90% seen once. The specimen comprised CD4+ or CD8+ T cells sorted from blood, sampled in a trial of the OX40 agonist ivuxolimab. The source of these receptors is an adult with an advanced solid tumor such as melanoma, head and neck, liver or kidney cancer.

The chain couples TRBV6-1 to TRBJ1-1; D uncertain. The ends were cut back, 2 bases at V and 3 bases at J, with 10 bases in the middle. Germline V gene sequence: CDR1 MNHNS, CDR2 SASEGT. CDR3 length: 14 amino acids. The CDR3 nucleotides are TGTGCCAGCAGTGAAAACGTCGGGCACACTGAAGCTTTCTTT. Encoded protein: CASSENVGHTEAFF.

V gene TRBV7-8 combines with J gene TRBJ2-3, with D maybe TRBD2 (5 bases). Germline lookup yields CDR1 SGHVS and CDR2 FQNEAQ. The CDR3 covers 13 residues. With 6 bases removed from V and 5 bases from J, the gap between germline ends came to 12 bases. The CDR3, as DNA: TGTGCCAGCAGTCTAGCCACCCAAGATACGCAGTATTTT. It is translated as CASSLATQDTQYF.

This clone was observed a single time. The chain couples TRBV5-1 to TRBJ2-3; TRBD1 aligns across 9 bases. This CDR3 has 14 amino acids. Germline V gene lookup returns CDR1 SGHRS and CDR2 YFSETQ. V dropped 3 bases and J dropped 3; count of bases not matched to a gene: 2. The CDR3: CASSSGTGTDTQYF. The CDR3 nucleotides are TGCGCCAGCAGCTCGGGGACAGGGACAGATACGCAGTATTTT.

DNA of the CDR3: TGTGCCAGCAGCTTAGGGCGACTAACCCAAGAGGAGCTGTTTTTT. Amino acid sequence: CASSLGRLTQEELFF. The chain has TRBV11-2 and TRBJ2-2, with D maybe TRBD2 (5 bases). This CDR3 has 15 amino acids. V lost 1 base to trimming and J lost 10 bases, with 16 bases between them. Germline V lookup: CDR1 SGHAT, CDR2 FQNNGV.

V gene TRBV7-2 combines with J gene TRBJ1-1; 8 positions agree with TRBD1. V shed 5 bases and J 1 base; nucleotides not matched to a gene: 3. CDR1 is SGHTA, CDR2 FQGNSA, per germline. The CDR3 spans 14 residues. CDR3 bases: TGTGCCAGCAGCCAGGGGGCCCCGAACACTGAAGCTTTCTTT. Residues: CASSQGAPNTEAFF.

V is TRBV9 and J is TRBJ2-1, with 8 bases lining up with TRBD1. There are 12 residues in the CDR3. Losses at the gene ends were 1 base for V and 12 bases for J; bases not matched to a gene: 3. Germline lookup yields CDR1 SGDLS and CDR2 YYNGEE. The CDR3 nucleotides are TGTGCCAGCAGCGTAACCGGGACAGGGCAGTTCTTC. This codes for CASSVTGTGQFF.

J is TRBJ1-2 and V is TRBV19; no firm D call. The germline gives CDR1 LNHDA, CDR2 SQIVND (reference sequence). V gave up 5 bases and J gave up 3 bases, with 22 bases separating them. This CDR3 comprises 17 residues. DNA of the CDR3: TGTGCCAGTAGTCTTAGGGCAGGAAGAGGGAACTACTATGGCTACACCTTC. It specifies CASSLRAGRGNYYGYTF.

This chain joins TRBV4-1 and TRBJ2-5, with TRBD2 identical over 12 bases. The germline CDR1 and CDR2 sequences are MGHRA and YSYEKL. The CDR3 consists of 15 residues. With V trimmed by 1 base and J by 6 bases, 3 bases remained unmatched. CDR3 amino acids: CASSQAGTSGQTQYF. CDR3 coding DNA: TGCGCCAGCAGCCAAGCGGGGACTAGCGGGCAGACCCAGTACTTC.

The chain employs TRBV18 and TRBJ2-5, with D perhaps TRBD2 (5 bases). The J call may not be correct, given that the DNA end is closer to TRBJ2-7. Germline assignment: CDR1 KGHSH and CDR2 LQKENI. The CDR3 is 14 amino acids. In DNA form, the CDR3 reads TGTGCCAGCTCACCAGGAGGCAGGTTCTACGAGCAGTACTTC. Protein sequence: CASSPGGRFYEQYF.

The CDR3 sequence is CASSLASGSTYEQYF. CDR3 bases: TGCGCCAGCAGCTTGGCTAGCGGGAGTACTTACGAGCAGTACTTC. The V and J genes are TRBV5-1 and TRBJ2-7, with 10 bases matching TRBD2. CDR1 and CDR2 (germline): SGHRS, YFSETQ. The CDR3 length is 15 residues. V was clipped by 0 bases and J by 4 bases; unmatched bases: 4. The variable domain in full, with the rest retrieved from reference TRBV5-1 and TRBJ2-7, is KAGVTQTPRYLIKTRGQQVTLSCSPISGHRSVSWYQQTPGQGLQFLFEYFSETQRNKGNFPGRFSGRQFSNSRSEMNVSTLELGDSALYLCASSLASGSTYEQYFGPGTRLTVT.

This chain joins TRBV5-5 and TRBJ1-5, with a tentative D call TRBD1 (6 bases). The CDR3 totals 16 residues. Between the trimmed V and J ends, which lost 2 bases and 3 bases, there was a span of 15 bases. Germline V gene sequence: CDR1 SGHKS, CDR2 YYEKEE (reference sequence). DNA for the CDR3: TGTGCCAGCAGCTTTGGACAGTATGGTGCCAATCAGCCCCAGCATTTT. Amino acids: CASSFGQYGANQPQHF. The full variable domain, in which reference TRBV5-5 and TRBJ1-5 provide the parts outside the CDR3, is DAGVTQSPTHLIKTRGQQVTLRCSPISGHKSVSWYQQVLGQGPQFIFQYYEKEERGRGNFPDRFSARQFPNYSSELNVNALLLGDSALYLCASSFGQYGANQPQHFGDGTRLSIL.

The rearrangement links TRBV9 to TRBJ2-6, with D perhaps matching TRBD1 (6 bases). CDR1 SGDLS and CDR2 YYNGEE come from the germline V gene. This CDR3 contains 19 residues. The ends were cut back, 2 bases at V and 0 bases at J, with 18 bases in the middle. Written as DNA, the CDR3 is TGTGCCAGCAGCGTTGGAACAGGGACAAGGAACTCTGGGGCCAACGTCCTGACTTTC. Amino acids: CASSVGTGTRNSGANVLTF.

In its sample, this clone was seen a few times. A read error may produce the germline difference seen at one junction end. In DNA, the CDR3 is TGTGCCAGCAGCTCGACTAGCGGGAGTCGGGACTTC. This translates into CASSSTSGSRDF. The chain couples TRBV7-2 to TRBJ2-7, with 12 nucleotides matching TRBD2. The CDR3 has 12 residues. Germline V gives CDR1 SGHTA, CDR2 FQGNSA.

The chain has TRBV4-3 and TRBJ1-2; perhaps TRBD1 as D (6 bases). Germline CDR1 LGHNA, CDR2 YSLEER. V was shortened by 0 bases and J by 3 bases, with 14 bases between the two germline ends. The CDR3 has 16 amino acids. CDR3 nucleotides: TGCGCCAGCAGCCAAGAATCCGGGGACAACGACTATGGCTACACCTTC. This gives the protein CASSQESGDNDYGYTF.

The chain combines TRBV7-9 with TRBJ2-7; 9 nucleotides match TRBD2. The CDR3 has 15 amino acids. The ends lost 5 bases at V and 4 bases at J; junction bases unmatched: 9. Germline V gives CDR1 SEHNR, CDR2 FQNEAQ (reference sequence). DNA for the CDR3: TGTGCCAGCAGCCTTAGCGGGAGTATTGTTTACGAGCAGTACTTC. Translation: CASSLSGSIVYEQYF.

The table lists this clone with a count of one. The V call is TRBV7-9, the J call TRBJ2-6; D unresolved. Trimming shortened V by 1 base and J by 1 base, and 5 bases separated the two germline ends. CDR1 and CDR2 from the germline V gene are SEHNR and FQNEAQ (reference sequence). The CDR3 length is 15 residues. The CDR3, as DNA: TGTGCCAGCAGCTTAGTTGTTTCTGGGGCCAACGTCCTGACTTTC. Its protein product is CASSLVVSGANVLTF.

V is TRBV5-1 and J is TRBJ1-2; tentatively, D is TRBD1 (5 bases). In germline, CDR1 is SGHRS, CDR2 YFSETQ. The CDR3 is 14 residues long. V lost 0 bases to trimming and J lost 8 bases, with 14 bases between them. The chain's CDR3 is CASSLEKGAGGYTF. CDR3 nucleotides: TGCGCCAGCAGCTTGGAAAAGGGAGCAGGGGGCTACACCTTC. The full variable domain, with the rest looked up from reference TRBV5-1 and TRBJ1-2, is KAGVTQTPRYLIKTRGQQVTLSCSPISGHRSVSWYQQTPGQGLQFLFEYFSETQRNKGNFPGRFSGRQFSNSRSEMNVSTLELGDSALYLCASSLEKGAGGYTFGSGTRLTVV.

The J gene is TRBJ2-2, the V gene TRBV10-1, with D possibly being TRBD1 (6 bases). Trimming cost V 2 bases and J 3 bases, with 7 bases left between them. The CDR3 runs 14 residues. CDR1 is WNHNN and CDR2 is SYGVQD in the germline V gene (reference sequence). The CDR3 nucleotides read TGCGCCAGCAGTGAGGCAGGGGACACCGGGGAGCTGTTTTTT. The encoded protein is CASSEAGDTGELFF.

Regarding this clone: The junction does not match germline at one end; this may be a read error. The rearrangement links TRBV7-2 to TRBJ1-5, with D maybe TRBD1 (6 bases). Germline values: CDR1 SGHTA, CDR2 FQGNSA. The length of the CDR3 is 16 residues. CDR3 bases: TGTGCCAGCAGCTTAGCGGCGGGGGCAAAAAATCGGCCCCAGCATTTT. Its translation: CASSLAAGAKNRPQHF.

CDR3 protein: CASSRGLAGPHNEQFF. The CDR3 nucleotides read TGTGCCAGCAGCCGAGGACTAGCGGGACCCCACAATGAGCAGTTCTTC. V is TRBV11-3 and J is TRBJ2-1; 12 bases align to TRBD2. The germline CDR1 and CDR2 sequences are SGHNT and YENEEA. The CDR3 length is 16 residues. V lost 5 bases to trimming and J lost 5 bases; unmatched junction nucleotides: 7.

The chain uses TRBV12-5 and TRBJ2-1, with a tentative D call TRBD1 (6 bases). The CDR3 sequence is 13 residues long. Germline CDR1 is LGHNT and CDR2 is FRNRAP. V was trimmed by 5 bases and J by 9 bases, leaving 14 bases between them. CDR3 coding DNA: TGTGCTAGTGGTCAAGGACAGCCCCCTGAGCAGTTCTTC. Translation gives CASGQGQPPEQFF.

This chain connects TRBV4-1 to TRBJ1-6; a possible D gene is TRBD1 (5 bases). Germline V gene lookup returns CDR1 MGHRA and CDR2 YSYEKL. This CDR3 is 16 amino acids long. V lost 3 bases, J lost 10 bases, and 19 bases lay in between. In DNA, the CDR3 is TGCGCCAGCAGCCAGGGAGGAGGGGTATATAGATCACCCCTCCACTTT. This codes for CASSQGGGVYRSPLHF.